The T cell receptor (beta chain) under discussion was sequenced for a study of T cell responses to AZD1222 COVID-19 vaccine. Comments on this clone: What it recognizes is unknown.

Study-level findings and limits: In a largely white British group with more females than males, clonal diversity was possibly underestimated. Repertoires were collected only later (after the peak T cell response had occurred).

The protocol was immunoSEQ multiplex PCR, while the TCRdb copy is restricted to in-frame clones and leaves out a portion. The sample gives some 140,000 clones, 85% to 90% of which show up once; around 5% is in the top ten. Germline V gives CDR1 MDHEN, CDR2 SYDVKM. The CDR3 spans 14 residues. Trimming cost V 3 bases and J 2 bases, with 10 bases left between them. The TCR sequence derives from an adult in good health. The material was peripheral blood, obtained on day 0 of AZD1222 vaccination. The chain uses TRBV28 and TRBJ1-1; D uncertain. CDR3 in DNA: TGTGCCAGCAGTTTGGGGTTAGGCAACACTGAAGCTTTCTTT. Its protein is CASSLGLGNTEAFF.